This passage covers 27 T cell receptor beta chains from one sample sequenced in a study of blood T cell repertoires in COVID-19. TCRdb keeps only in-frame clones here, not all; method: immunoSEQ multiplex PCR. This sample has under 350,000 clones; under 90% occur once, and the top ten carry 1.7%. Source material: PBMCs or T cells enriched from blood (not recorded which). Receptors originate from a woman in her 40s who had recovered from COVID-19.

V gene TRBV18 combines with J gene TRBJ2-1; 10 bases fit TRBD2. Germline CDR1 is KGHSH and CDR2 is LQKENI. J lost 5 bases, V lost 0 bases, and 10 bases had no gene match. The CDR3 spans 18 residues. This chain's CDR3 is CASSPPGLAKGGNNEQFF. DNA of the CDR3: TGTGCCAGCTCACCACCGGGACTAGCGAAAGGAGGTAACAATGAGCAGTTCTTC.

The chain recombines TRBV7-3 with TRBJ2-3, with 11 positions matching TRBD2. The germline V gene has CDR1 SGHTA and CDR2 FQGTGA. The CDR3 loop spans 16 amino acids. With 2 bases clipped from V and 6 bases from J, the junction kept 7 bases outside the gene matches. CDR3 amino acids: CASSLVAGGPYDTQYF. CDR3 sequence (DNA): TGTGCCAGCAGCTTAGTAGCGGGGGGGCCTTACGATACGCAGTATTTT.

This clone was seen a handful of times. The V gene is TRBV2, the J gene TRBJ1-3; D is perhaps TRBD1 (5 bases). V gave up 4 bases and J gave up 0 bases, with 7 bases separating them. CDR1 and CDR2 (germline): SNHLY, FYNNEI. This CDR3 has 14 amino acids. CDR3 sequence (DNA): TGTGCCAGCAGTGGCAGGGTCTCTGGAAACACCATATATTTT. Protein product: CASSGRVSGNTIYF.

The chain recombines TRBV5-6 with TRBJ2-5; 7 positions match TRBD1. Germline trimming cut 0 bases from V and 5 bases from J; bases unmatched to any gene: 7. Germline CDR1 SGHDT, CDR2 YYEEEE. The length of the CDR3 is 15 residues. CDR3 residues: CASSLANTGVETQYF. Written as DNA, the CDR3 is TGTGCCAGCAGCTTGGCCAATACAGGGGTGGAGACCCAGTACTTC.

About this clone: At the DNA level, this CDR3 is encoded by other sequences in the same sample as well. The chain carries TRBV11-3 and TRBJ2-7, with TRBD2 matching 10 bases. In germline, CDR1 is SGHNT, CDR2 YENEEA. Trimming took 0 bases from V and 4 from J; bases not matched to a gene: 3. This CDR3 comprises 15 residues. The CDR3 protein is CASSLDSSGSYEQYF. The DNA for the CDR3 is TGTGCCAGCAGCTTAGATTCTAGCGGGAGTTACGAGCAGTACTTC.

The chain joins TRBV7-2 to TRBJ2-3; possibly TRBD2 for D (5 bases). This CDR3 spans 15 amino acids. V was cut by 5 bases and J by 2 bases, with 14 bases left in between. Germline assignment: CDR1 SGHTA and CDR2 FQGNSA. The CDR3 nucleotides read TGTGCCAGCAGCACCGGGATTAAGACCACAGATACGCAGTATTTT. Translated, it gives CASSTGIKTTDTQYF.

The CDR3 loop reads CASSREPSNQPQHF. As DNA, the CDR3 is TGTGCCAGCAGTAGAGAACCTAGCAATCAGCCCCAGCATTTT. The gene calls are TRBV5-4 and TRBJ1-5; D uncertain. CDR1 and CDR2 from the germline V gene are SGHNT and YYREEE (reference sequence). This CDR3 comprises 14 residues. V shed 5 bases and J shed 0 bases, with 9 bases lying between them.

The V call is TRBV5-1, the J call TRBJ1-6; the match to TRBD1 covers 7 bases. The V gene end was trimmed by 3 bases and the J gene end by 7 bases; junction bases not matched to a gene: 4. CDR1 is SGHRS and CDR2 is YFSETQ in the germline V gene. The CDR3 is 14 amino acids. The CDR3 DNA reads TGCGCCAGCAGCTACGACAGGGCAAATTCACCCCTCCACTTT. It yields the protein CASSYDRANSPLHF.

This clone was observed a handful of times. The rearrangement links TRBV5-6 to TRBJ1-1; 10 nucleotides agree with TRBD1. The CDR3 consists of 14 residues. V gave up 0 bases and J gave up 10 bases; unmatched junction bases: 6. CDR1 and CDR2 (germline): SGHDT, YYEEEE. Written as DNA, the CDR3 is TGTGCCAGCAGCTTGGGATATGGGGACAGGGGAGCTTTCTTT. Translated: CASSLGYGDRGAFF.

This clone was observed a few times. This chain joins TRBV3-1 (or the pseudogene TRBV3-2) and TRBJ2-6; D unresolved. The CDR3 consists of 17 residues. Germline lookup yields CDR1 LGHDT and CDR2 YNNKEL (reference sequence). V shed 1 base and J shed 0 bases, with 10 bases lying between them. This CDR3 is CASSQGAGISGANVLTF. The CDR3 DNA reads TGTGCCAGCAGCCAAGGCGCAGGAATCTCTGGGGCCAACGTCCTGACTTTC.

Only one count was recorded for this clone. The gene calls are TRBV19 and TRBJ1-3; unclear D gene. V was cut by 0 bases and J by 0 bases, with 6 bases left in between. The CDR3 totals 15 residues. CDR1 LNHDA and CDR2 SQIVND come from the germline V gene (reference sequence). The DNA for the CDR3 is TGTGCCAGTAGTATAGAGGCAGACTCTGGAAACACCATATATTTT. This translates into CASSIEADSGNTIYF. The full variable domain, in which reference TRBV19 and TRBJ1-3 provide the parts outside the CDR3, is DGGITQSPKYLFRKEGQNVTLSCEQNLNHDAMYWYRQDPGQGLRLIYYSQIVNDFQKGDIAEGYSVSREKKESFPLTVTSAQKNPTAFYLCASSIEADSGNTIYFGEGSWLTVV.

The chain carries TRBV19 and TRBJ1-4, with TRBD1 matching over 9 bases. The length of the CDR3 is 15 residues. Unmatched junction bases numbered 8, after V lost 8 bases and J lost 4 bases. In germline, CDR1 is LNHDA, CDR2 SQIVND (reference sequence). The CDR3 DNA is TGTGCCAGTCTGGACAGGGGAAGGGGTAATGAAAAACTGTTTTTT. Its protein product is CASLDRGRGNEKLFF.

The chain has TRBV15 and TRBJ2-7, with a tentative D call TRBD2 (5 bases). The CDR3 extends over 14 amino acids. The V end was cut by 4 bases, the J end by 3 bases, with 13 bases between. In germline, CDR1 is LNHNV, CDR2 YYDKDF (reference sequence). The CDR3 bases are TGTGCCACCAGCAAGGACGGGGAGTACTACGAGCAGTACTTC. Translation gives CATSKDGEYYEQYF.

The V call is TRBV30, the J call TRBJ2-2; 7 nucleotides line up with TRBD1. Germline CDR1 and CDR2: GTSNPN and SVGIG (reference sequence). V dropped 2 bases and J dropped 6; count of bases not matched to a gene: 6. CDR3 size: 14 residues. Here the CDR3 DNA reads TGTGCCTGGAGTCGAGGGCAGGGGGCCGGGGAGCTGTTTTTT. Amino acid sequence: CAWSRGQGAGELFF.

V gene TRBV18 combines with J gene TRBJ1-3; TRBD1 is a possible D gene (5 bases). The germline V and J ends were trimmed by 2 bases and 0 bases, with 11 bases remaining between them. The CDR3 sequence is 16 residues long. Looked up from germline, CDR1 is KGHSH and CDR2 is LQKENI. The DNA of the CDR3 is TGTGCCAGCTCACCAATTTTGACAGACTCTGGAAACACCATATATTTT. It is translated as CASSPILTDSGNTIYF.

CDR3 residues: CASSLAEQGSSGNTIYF. The CDR3 nucleotides read TGTGCCAGCAGCTTGGCCGAGCAGGGGAGCTCTGGAAACACCATATATTTT. The rearrangement joins TRBV5-4 to TRBJ1-3; D perhaps matches TRBD1 (6 bases). Germline assignment: CDR1 SGHNT and CDR2 YYREEE (reference sequence). Trimming left V 0 bases short and J 0 bases short, with 13 bases between. This CDR3 has 17 amino acids.

The rearrangement joins TRBV12-3 or TRBV12-4 to TRBJ1-2; TRBD1 is a possible D gene (5 bases). This CDR3 is 13 amino acids long. V gave up 3 bases and J gave up 4 bases, with 9 bases separating them. CDR3 nucleotide sequence: TGTGCCAGCAGTTTCAGGGTCGGCTATGGCTACACCTTC. This sequence encodes CASSFRVGYGYTF.

The V gene is TRBV11-2, the J gene TRBJ2-3; the match to TRBD2 covers 13 bases. This CDR3 comprises 18 residues. Germline assignment: CDR1 SGHAT and CDR2 FQNNGV. The J segment lost 2 bases and the V segment lost 5 bases, leaving 10 bases of the junction unmatched. CDR3 sequence reads: CASSPSRTSGGHTDTQYF. The CDR3 DNA reads as TGTGCCAGCAGCCCGTCAAGGACTAGCGGGGGACACACAGATACGCAGTATTTT. Supplemented by reference TRBV11-2 and TRBJ2-3, the full variable domain reads EAGVAQSPRYKIIEKRQSVAFWCNPISGHATLYWYQQILGQGPKLLIQFQNNGVVDDSQLPKDRFSAERLKGVDSTLKIQPAKLEDSAVYLCASSPSRTSGGHTDTQYFGPGTRLTVL.

The chain combines TRBV12-5 with TRBJ1-5; 7 nucleotides agree with TRBD1. This CDR3 has 17 residues. CDR1 and CDR2 from the germline V gene are LGHNT and FRNRAP. With V trimmed by 4 bases and J by 2 bases, 11 bases remained unmatched. The CDR3 DNA sequence: TGTGCTAGTGGTTCGGGACAGCAGGGAATCGGCAATCAGCCCCAGCATTTT. It translates to CASGSGQQGIGNQPQHF.

The chain joins TRBV7-3 to TRBJ2-7; TRBD1 is a possible D gene (5 bases). The CDR3 totals 13 residues. Germline V gene sequence: CDR1 SGHTA, CDR2 FQGTGA. V was trimmed by 3 bases and J by 4 bases, leaving 10 bases between them. The CDR3 DNA follows: TGTGCCAGCAGCTTCTACCAGGGATACGAGCAGTACTTC. It encodes CASSFYQGYEQYF.

This clone was observed a handful of times. The rearrangement links TRBV5-1 to TRBJ1-2; D remains unclear. The CDR3 extends over 12 amino acids. Between the trimmed V and J ends, which lost 0 bases and 7 bases, there was a span of 7 bases. Germline V gene sequence: CDR1 SGHRS, CDR2 YFSETQ. The CDR3 sequence: CASSLGAPGYTF. In DNA, the CDR3 is TGCGCCAGCAGCTTGGGGGCTCCTGGCTACACCTTC.

The chain is built from TRBV9 and TRBJ2-1, with a weak D call TRBD1 (6 bases). Per germline, CDR1 SGDLS and CDR2 YYNGEE. Trimming pared 1 base from V and 5 bases from J, leaving 16 bases between. The CDR3 runs to 16 residues. The CDR3 region has the DNA TGTGCCAGCAGCGTAACTCAGGGGCGCACTAACAATGAGCAGTTCTTC. It yields the protein CASSVTQGRTNNEQFF.

This clone was recorded once. The chain combines TRBV5-4 with TRBJ1-1; 9 bases line up with TRBD1. The CDR3 spans 16 residues. Trimming took 4 bases from V and 1 from J; bases not matched to a gene: 8. Per the germline V gene, CDR1 is SGHNT and CDR2 is YYREEE (reference sequence). The CDR3 is CASSVGQGRGNTEAFF. CDR3 sequence (DNA): TGTGCCAGCAGCGTTGGACAGGGGAGGGGGAACACTGAAGCTTTCTTT.

The rearrangement uses TRBV6-5 and TRBJ1-5, with no clear D. Trimming pared 3 bases from V and 1 base from J, leaving 10 bases between. The CDR3 consists of 15 residues. Per germline, CDR1 MNHEY and CDR2 SVGAGI. The CDR3 sequence: CASSYREASNQPQHF. The CDR3 DNA reads TGTGCCAGCAGTTATCGGGAGGCGAGCAATCAGCCCCAGCATTTT.

The rearrangement uses TRBV6-5 and TRBJ2-7; 11 positions match TRBD2. This CDR3 region has 16 residues. The germline V gene encodes CDR1 MNHEY and CDR2 SVGAGI. V was pared by 0 bases and J by 5 bases, with 6 bases of the junction left unmatched. The CDR3 spells CASSYSGSGREDEQYF. Here the CDR3 DNA reads TGTGCCAGCAGTTACTCGGGTAGCGGGAGGGAGGACGAGCAGTACTTC.

The chain couples TRBV28 to TRBJ2-1, with D tentatively TRBD1 (6 bases). This CDR3 is built from 16 residues. With 4 bases removed from V and 6 bases from J, the gap between germline ends came to 19 bases. Germline-derived CDR1 and CDR2 are MDHEN and SYDVKM. The CDR3 loop reads CASSSAGGFEGNEQFF. The CDR3 DNA reads TGTGCCAGCAGTTCGGCTGGGGGCTTTGAGGGCAATGAGCAGTTCTTC.

The V call is TRBV7-2, the J call TRBJ1-6, with a tentative D call TRBD1 (6 bases). Germline CDR1 SGHTA, CDR2 FQGNSA. The V gene lost 5 bases and the J gene lost 8 bases, with 16 bases spanning the gap. This CDR3 has 15 residues. Written as DNA, the CDR3 is TGTGCCAGCAGCGCGGACAGTGGGGAGTATTCACCCCTCCACTTT. Encoded protein: CASSADSGEYSPLHF.